Below are 32 T cell receptor beta chains sequenced from a single sample in a study of T-cell memory formation after mild COVID-19. MiXCR was run by TCRdb on the 5' RACE reads, yielding one entry per CDR3 protein. The sample lists 150,000 to 200,000 distinct CDR3 sequences, over 10% occurring once. Sequencing was carried out using PBMCs or a T cell subset sorted from them (not recorded which). The receptor set was obtained from a man aged 18 to 30 who had mild COVID-19 (a few samples of this study predate the infection). Cell type and time point are not known.

This clonotype was observed a handful of times. The chain is built from TRBV7-2 and TRBJ2-3; D might be TRBD1 or TRBD2, each matching 6 bases. This CDR3 comprises 16 residues. Germline values: CDR1 SGHTA, CDR2 FQGNSA. V lost 5 bases and J 0 bases, leaving 15 bases between the germline ends. The CDR3 bases are TGTGCCAGCAGCCGAAAGGGGGGCCATAGCACAGATACGCAGTATTTT. Its translation: CASSRKGGHSTDTQYF.

This chain uses TRBV9 with TRBJ2-5; 9 nucleotides line up with TRBD1. CDR3 length equals 13 residues. Trimming at V came to 2 bases and at J to 5 bases, leaving 1 base not matched to a gene. Germline V gene lookup returns CDR1 SGDLS and CDR2 YYNGEE. The CDR3 DNA follows: TGTGCCAGCAGCGTGGACAGGGGTGAGACCCAGTACTTC. The encoded protein is CASSVDRGETQYF.

This chain links TRBV4-3 with TRBJ2-3, with D perhaps TRBD1 or TRBD2 (6 bases each). The CDR3 sequence is 14 residues long. Trimming left V 1 base short and J 5 bases short, with 10 bases between. The germline V gene encodes CDR1 LGHNA and CDR2 YSLEER. Here the CDR3 reads CASSQGGAQDTQYF. In DNA, the CDR3 is TGCGCCAGCAGCCAAGGGGGGGCGCAAGATACGCAGTATTTT.

The chain uses TRBV11-2 and TRBJ1-4; D possibly corresponds to TRBD1 (5 bases). V was clipped by 1 base and J by 3 bases, with 6 bases between them. Germline-derived CDR1 and CDR2 are SGHAT and FQNNGV. The CDR3 runs 14 residues. The CDR3 DNA is TGTGCCAGCAGCTTAGCCAGGGCTAATGAAAAACTGTTTTTT. Translation gives CASSLARANEKLFF.

This clonotype has a handful of counts. The chain links TRBV7-2 to TRBJ1-3; D uncertain. Per the germline V gene, CDR1 is SGHTA and CDR2 is FQGNSA. This CDR3 region has 13 residues. V lost 7 bases to trimming and J lost 4 bases, with 11 bases between them. The CDR3 region has the DNA TGTGCCAGCACGCCGATTAGGGGAAACACCATATATTTT. Its translation is CASTPIRGNTIYF.

The V and J genes are TRBV7-3 and TRBJ2-2; D might be TRBD1 (5 bases). The V gene's germline CDR1 is SGHTA and CDR2 FQGTGA. Trimming pared 5 bases from V and 4 bases from J, leaving 17 bases between. The CDR3 runs to 16 residues. The chain's CDR3 is CASSPPGRSGTGELFF. In nucleotides, the CDR3 is TGTGCCAGCAGCCCCCCAGGGCGATCGGGCACCGGGGAGCTGTTTTTT.

The chain links TRBV6-5 to TRBJ2-5; 9 nucleotides line up with TRBD1. The J segment lost 5 bases and the V segment lost 6 bases, leaving 7 bases of the junction unmatched. Germline V gene sequence: CDR1 MNHEY, CDR2 SVGAGI. The length of the CDR3 is 14 residues. The DNA for the CDR3 is TGTGCCAGCAGAATCTACAGGGGGCGCGAGACCCAGTACTTC. Amino acid sequence: CASRIYRGRETQYF.

This clonotype appeared a few times. The gene calls are TRBV5-1 and TRBJ2-7; D is unclear. With 2 bases removed from V and 3 bases from J, the gap between germline ends came to 12 bases. The germline CDR1 and CDR2 sequences are SGHRS and YFSETQ. This CDR3 has 14 residues. This CDR3 is CASSFATPGYEQYF. CDR3 sequence (DNA): TGCGCCAGCAGCTTCGCGACACCGGGCTACGAGCAGTACTTC.

This clonotype was detected a few times. V usage is TRBV7-2 and J usage is TRBJ1-2; TRBD1 aligns across 7 bases. Germline V CDR1 and CDR2: SGHTA, FQGNSA. The ends lost 5 bases at V and 2 bases at J; junction bases unmatched: 5. The CDR3 is 14 amino acids. CDR3 DNA sequence: TGTGCCAGCAGCCGACAGGGAGGGAACTATGGCTACACCTTC. Translating it yields CASSRQGGNYGYTF.

This clonotype was counted many times. The V gene is TRBV12-3 or TRBV12-4, the J gene TRBJ2-2, with TRBD2 as a possible D gene (5 bases). V gave up 4 bases and J gave up 13 bases, with 37 bases separating them. This CDR3 is built from 20 residues. Here the CDR3 reads CASSYPRANTGDKESLSLFF. The DNA of the CDR3 is TGTGCCAGCAGTTATCCGCGGGCGAACACCGGGGATAAGGAGTCTTTGTCGCTGTTTTTT.

This chain uses TRBV29-1 with TRBJ1-4, with unresolved D. V lost 5 bases and J lost 0, with 7 bases in between. From germline, CDR1 is SQVTM and CDR2 ANQGSEA. This CDR3 comprises 13 residues. The DNA of the CDR3 is TGCAGCGTTTCCCAAGCAACTAATGAAAAACTGTTTTTT. Translation gives CSVSQATNEKLFF.

The table lists this clonotype with a few counts. The chain has TRBV9 and TRBJ1-6, with D possibly matching TRBD1 (5 bases). CDR3 size: 16 residues. Trimming cost V 0 bases and J 7 bases, with 14 bases left between them. Germline V gene lookup returns CDR1 SGDLS and CDR2 YYNGEE. The CDR3, as DNA: TGTGCCAGCAGCGTAGCCCCCGGGACCGGAAATTCACCCCTCCACTTT. This encodes CASSVAPGTGNSPLHF.

The chain carries TRBV21-1 and TRBJ1-5; the table's TRBD1 call for D was not verified on the DNA. TRBV21-1 is designated a pseudogene. The CDR3 is 16 residues long. The chain's CDR3 is CATDREDSNSNQPQHF. The CDR3 DNA follows: TGTGCCACCGACCGGGAAGACAGTAATAGCAATCAGCCCCAGCATTTT.

V gene TRBV12-3 or TRBV12-4 combines with J gene TRBJ1-3; D might be TRBD1 (6 bases). Trimming cost V 7 bases and J 0 bases, with 22 bases left between them. This CDR3 spans 18 amino acids. CDR3 amino acids: CASTPGQPNKLSGNTIYF. The CDR3 DNA follows: TGTGCCAGCACCCCTGGACAGCCTAACAAGCTCTCTGGAAACACCATATATTTT.

This clonotype was found many times. This chain uses TRBV7-9 with TRBJ2-4; 8 bases fit TRBD2. This CDR3 is built from 15 residues. V was clipped by 4 bases and J by 4 bases; unmatched bases: 6. The germline gives CDR1 SEHNR, CDR2 FQNEAQ (reference sequence). The CDR3 region has the DNA TGTGCCAGCAGCTCGCCGGGACTAGAAAAAAACATTCAGTACTTC. Amino acids: CASSSPGLEKNIQYF.

There are a few counts of this clonotype. The chain links TRBV5-1 to TRBJ2-5, with TRBD1 matching over 9 bases. This CDR3 region has 14 residues. Looked up from germline, CDR1 is SGHRS and CDR2 is YFSETQ. The V and J ends lost 7 bases and 5 bases, in that order; junction bases with no gene match: 9. CDR3 coding DNA: TGCGCCAGCTTTCCTACAGGGGGCCGTGAGACCCAGTACTTC. This codes for CASFPTGGRETQYF.

This clonotype was detected a few times. The CDR3 spells CASRSGNLPLHF. The DNA for the CDR3 is TGTGCCAGCAGGTCGGGAAATCTACCCCTCCACTTT. The chain uses TRBV6-2 or TRBV6-3 and TRBJ1-6; D call uncertain. Germline CDR1 MNHEY, CDR2 SVGEGT. Trimming pared 6 bases from V and 12 bases from J, leaving 12 bases between. The CDR3 spans 12 residues.

This clonotype turned up a few times. The chain has TRBV10-3 and TRBJ2-3; 7 bases agree with TRBD1. The germline gives CDR1 ENHRY, CDR2 SYGVKD. V lost 4 bases, J lost 5 bases, and 3 bases stayed unmatched. The CDR3 covers 13 residues. Here the CDR3 reads CAISGQGGDTQYF. CDR3 bases: TGTGCCATCAGTGGACAGGGCGGAGATACGCAGTATTTT.

This clonotype was detected a few times. The chain recombines TRBV5-6 with TRBJ1-1, with 11 bases that match TRBD1. This CDR3 has 17 amino acids. The V gene's germline CDR1 is SGHDT and CDR2 YYEEEE. V trimming: 0 bases; J trimming: 4 bases; junction bases outside the gene matches: 8. As DNA, the CDR3 is TGTGCCAGCAGCTTGGCCGGTTGGGACAGGGGGAGCACTGAAGCTTTCTTT. It is translated as CASSLAGWDRGSTEAFF.

CDR3 protein: CASSMERNYGYTF. CDR3 sequence (DNA): TGCGCCAGCAGCATGGAGAGGAACTATGGCTACACCTTC. The chain combines TRBV5-1 with TRBJ1-2; no firm D call. The V end lost 4 bases, the J end lost 2 bases, and 9 bases lay between the germline ends. The CDR3 spans 13 residues. Germline V CDR1 and CDR2: SGHRS, YFSETQ.

This chain uses TRBV6-2 or TRBV6-3 with TRBJ1-2, with D unresolved. In germline, CDR1 is MNHEY, CDR2 SVGEGT. V lost 2 bases and J lost 3, with 16 bases in between. This CDR3 has 16 residues. This chain's CDR3 is CASSYRTRGKDYGYTF. The CDR3 DNA reads TGTGCCAGCAGTTACCGGACTCGGGGAAAGGACTATGGCTACACCTTC.

In its sample, this clonotype was seen a few times. The chain joins TRBV5-1 to TRBJ2-2; 10 bases are a match to TRBD1. Germline lookup yields CDR1 SGHRS and CDR2 YFSETQ. This CDR3 spans 15 amino acids. Trimming took 2 bases from V and 7 from J; bases not matched to a gene: 5. The DNA for the CDR3 is TGCGCCAGCAGCTTTCAGGGACAGGGGATCGGGGAGCTGTTTTTT. It encodes CASSFQGQGIGELFF.

The chain employs TRBV10-2 and TRBJ2-7; maybe TRBD2 (7 bases). Trimming took 1 base from V and 7 from J, leaving 17 bases between them. CDR1 and CDR2 (germline): WSHSY, SAAADI. The CDR3 runs 15 residues. In nucleotides, the CDR3 is TGCGCCAGCAGTGAGTTCGTGGGGGGGCCTCGGGAGCAGTACTTC. Protein sequence: CASSEFVGGPREQYF.

This clonotype appeared a few times. The V and J genes are TRBV5-1 and TRBJ2-3, with TRBD2 as a possible D gene (6 bases). The CDR3 runs to 15 residues. Germline V CDR1 and CDR2: SGHRS, YFSETQ. Trimming took 0 bases from V and 3 from J, leaving 11 bases between them. The CDR3 bases are TGCGCCAGCAGCTTGGGGGGGGAATGGACAGATACGCAGTATTTT. Translated: CASSLGGEWTDTQYF.

CDR3 bases: TGTGCCATCAGTAGGGGAGGGGGGGACCTCAATGAGCAGTTCTTC. This sequence encodes CAISRGGGDLNEQFF. The chain recombines TRBV10-3 with TRBJ2-1; the D gene is possibly TRBD2 (7 bases). V was cut by 5 bases and J by 6 bases, with 17 bases left in between. This CDR3 has 15 residues. Germline CDR1 is ENHRY and CDR2 is SYGVKD.

The CDR3 region is CASSFVAGANVLTF. As DNA, the CDR3 is TGCGCCAGCAGCTTTGTAGCTGGGGCCAACGTCCTGACTTTC. The V and J genes are TRBV5-1 and TRBJ2-6; D not certain. CDR1 SGHRS and CDR2 YFSETQ come from the germline V gene. The CDR3 has 14 residues. Deletions cut 2 bases from V and 2 bases from J, with 5 bases between.

V is TRBV29-1 and J is TRBJ1-2, with D hard to call. This CDR3 has 12 amino acids. Trimming stripped 7 bases from V and 8 bases from J, with 17 bases between. Germline CDR1 reads SQVTM; CDR2 reads ANQGSEA. This CDR3 reads CSADVYGLGYTF. CDR3 DNA sequence: TGCAGCGCCGACGTCTATGGTCTGGGCTACACCTTC.

This clonotype was found a few times. The chain joins TRBV20-1 to TRBJ2-2; tentative D call: TRBD1 (6 bases). Germline V gives CDR1 DFQATT, CDR2 SNEGSKA (reference sequence). The CDR3 runs to 13 residues. V was pared by 2 bases and J by 7 bases, with 11 bases between. The CDR3: CSARQGIVGELFF. The CDR3 DNA reads TGCAGTGCTAGACAGGGGATCGTCGGGGAGCTGTTTTTT.

This clonotype has a count of ten or more. The chain recombines TRBV4-3 with TRBJ1-4, with a tentative D call TRBD1 (5 bases). The CDR3 loop spans 16 amino acids. The V and J ends lost 0 bases and 5 bases respectively, with 13 bases between them. Germline CDR1 LGHNA, CDR2 YSLEER. The CDR3 spells CASSQEPGAGNEKLFF. Written as DNA, the CDR3 is TGCGCCAGCAGCCAAGAGCCCGGGGCCGGAAATGAAAAACTGTTTTTT.

This chain joins TRBV9 and TRBJ1-1; TRBD1 might be the D (5 bases). Germline values: CDR1 SGDLS, CDR2 YYNGEE. Trimming pared 3 bases from V and 0 bases from J, leaving 9 bases between. The CDR3 sequence is 14 residues long. The chain's CDR3 is CASSARGMNTEAFF. DNA of the CDR3: TGTGCCAGCAGCGCTAGGGGTATGAACACTGAAGCTTTCTTT.

V is TRBV3-1 and J is TRBJ2-7; 7 bases are shared with TRBD1. CDR3 length: 13 amino acids. Losses at the gene ends were 6 bases for V and 1 base for J; bases not matched to a gene: 3. The germline CDR1 and CDR2 sequences are LGHDT and YNNKEL (reference sequence). The CDR3 nucleotides are TGTGCCAGCAGTCACAGGGGATCCTACGAGCAGTACGTC. It translates to CASSHRGSYEQYV.

The chain couples TRBV18 to TRBJ2-7; TRBD1 matches 8 bases. The CDR3 loop spans 18 amino acids. In germline, CDR1 is KGHSH, CDR2 LQKENI. The junction had 17 bases not matched to a gene; V was cut back by 6 bases and J by 1 base. This chain's CDR3 is CASSPRTATGVGSYEQYF. The CDR3 DNA reads as TGTGCCAGCTCGCCTAGAACCGCGACAGGGGTAGGGTCCTACGAGCAGTACTTC.